The rows below give T cell receptor beta chains drawn from one sample of a study of monozygotic twins with inflammatory bowel disease. Using the 5' RACE reads, TCRdb records one entry per CDR3 protein without DNA. In all, the sample yields 440,000 or so distinct CDR3 sequences. The sample was blood. These receptors came from a human donor with ulcerative colitis or Crohn's disease, or a healthy co-twin of an affected twin (not recorded which). Each CDR3 is given with its conserved first and last residue. Each record gives: J gene, V gene, CDR3 protein.

j_call: TRBJ2-7; v_call: TRBV18; cdr3_aa: CASSPLGESVDEQYF
j_call: TRBJ2-1; v_call: TRBV10-3; cdr3_aa: CAISQERVSHNEQFF
j_call: TRBJ2-1; v_call: TRBV7-2; cdr3_aa: CASLPRGRGHNEQFF
j_call: TRBJ1-5; v_call: TRBV7-2; cdr3_aa: CASSLNPDGFQPQHF
j_call: TRBJ2-1; v_call: TRBV24-1; cdr3_aa: CATSDGTSGSREQFF
j_call: TRBJ2-3; v_call: TRBV3-1; cdr3_aa: CASSRGPADTDTQYF
j_call: TRBJ1-2; v_call: TRBV12-3/TRBV12-4; cdr3_aa: CASSLSRGGGYTF
j_call: TRBJ1-1; v_call: TRBV24-1; cdr3_aa: CATSDSTGTANTEAFF
j_call: TRBJ1-2; v_call: TRBV18; cdr3_aa: CASSPPGRSGGYTF
j_call: TRBJ1-1; v_call: TRBV12-3/TRBV12-4; cdr3_aa: CASSWDRGEAFF
j_call: TRBJ1-6; v_call: TRBV7-9; cdr3_aa: CASSTGQPNSPLHF
j_call: TRBJ2-3; v_call: TRBV11-2; cdr3_aa: CASSPGITDTQYF
j_call: TRBJ1-1; v_call: TRBV7-9; cdr3_aa: CASSARRGKAFF
j_call: TRBJ2-7; v_call: TRBV4-1; cdr3_aa: CASSQGGLAGGTYEQYF
j_call: TRBJ1-1; v_call: TRBV29-1; cdr3_aa: CSVNRAGEAEAFF
j_call: TRBJ1-1; v_call: TRBV7-8; cdr3_aa: CASSLRTGGNTEAFF
j_call: TRBJ1-5; v_call: TRBV27; cdr3_aa: CASRGLFGNQPQHF
j_call: TRBJ2-3; v_call: TRBV10-1; cdr3_aa: CASSESVAGGDTQYF
j_call: TRBJ2-5; v_call: TRBV7-8; cdr3_aa: CASSLGALRQETQYF
j_call: TRBJ2-2; v_call: TRBV7-8; cdr3_aa: CASSLGGRGHLTGELFF
j_call: TRBJ2-7; v_call: TRBV4-3; cdr3_aa: CASSSRLGYEQYF
j_call: TRBJ1-1; v_call: TRBV7-2; cdr3_aa: CASSLVVVMNTEAFF
j_call: TRBJ2-5; v_call: TRBV20-1; cdr3_aa: CSAQGLAGGETQYF
j_call: TRBJ2-2; v_call: TRBV27; cdr3_aa: CASSHIWTSGKGGELFF
j_call: TRBJ2-6; v_call: TRBV28; cdr3_aa: CASSSPSSGANVLTF
j_call: TRBJ1-1; v_call: TRBV3-1; cdr3_aa: CASSQVHGFRGPNTEAFF
j_call: TRBJ1-3; v_call: TRBV12-3/TRBV12-4; cdr3_aa: CASSFRIIPRGVGNTIYF
j_call: TRBJ2-3; v_call: TRBV18; cdr3_aa: CASSPSSARDTQYF
j_call: TRBJ1-4; v_call: TRBV12-3/TRBV12-4; cdr3_aa: CASSFGGRLFF
j_call: TRBJ2-6; v_call: TRBV4-1; cdr3_aa: CASSQGSTISGANVLTF
j_call: TRBJ2-4; v_call: TRBV7-3; cdr3_aa: CASSLNAWGKNIQYF
j_call: TRBJ2-7; v_call: TRBV7-9; cdr3_aa: CASSRAGDSEQYF
j_call: TRBJ2-5; v_call: TRBV27; cdr3_aa: CASSPGNRGLGETQYF
j_call: TRBJ1-1; v_call: TRBV20-1; cdr3_aa: CSAESDLDGAFF
j_call: TRBJ2-3; v_call: TRBV4-3; cdr3_aa: CASSQDLAGSSTDTQYF
j_call: TRBJ2-5; v_call: TRBV7-2; cdr3_aa: CASSFGGLAVQETQYF
j_call: TRBJ1-1; v_call: TRBV2; cdr3_aa: CASSEAGTRGRGAFF
j_call: TRBJ1-5; v_call: TRBV19; cdr3_aa: CASSSGQYSNQPQHF